These 3 T cell receptor beta chains share one sample of origin, sequenced in a study of naive and memory T cell subsets. An equimolar mix of two oligonucleotides served as the beta constant-region primer for TRBC1 and TRBC2. Each CDR3 protein is one row after TCRdb ran MiXCR on the UMI-ligation and nested PCR reads. The table lists 130,000 to 150,000 distinct CDR3 sequences, over 15% of them singletons. The sequencing sample was made of naive CD4+ T cells from blood. All receptors come from a human donor in good health.

This clonotype was seen only a few times. This chain uses TRBV4-2 with TRBJ2-1, with TRBD1 identical over 11 bases. Germline V gene data show CDR1 as LGHNA and CDR2 as YNFKEQ. The CDR3 extends over 16 amino acids. The trim removed 1 base at V and 9 bases at J, leaving 8 bases unmatched. The CDR3 coding sequence is TGTGCCAGCAGCCAAGCCGGGACAGGGGGAATGGGTGAGCAGTTCTTC. Translated, it gives CASSQAGTGGMGEQFF.

In DNA form, the CDR3 reads TGTGCCAGCAGACTAGCGGGGCGCACAGATACGCAGTATTTT. Amino acid sequence: CASRLAGRTDTQYF. The chain combines TRBV2 with TRBJ2-3; 10 nucleotides align to TRBD2. The trim removed 6 bases at V and 1 base at J, leaving 1 base unmatched. CDR3 length: 14 residues. Germline assignment: CDR1 SNHLY and CDR2 FYNNEI.

The sample holds a few counts of this clonotype. V is TRBV4-1 and J is TRBJ2-6; D unresolved. This CDR3 region has 16 residues. Germline V gives CDR1 MGHRA, CDR2 YSYEKL. Trimming took 1 base from V and 1 from J, leaving 8 bases between them. In DNA form, the CDR3 reads TGCGCCAGCAGCCAAGGCCAGATGTCTGGGGCCAACGTCCTGACTTTC. This codes for CASSQGQMSGANVLTF.